Reported below is one TCR beta chain. Its antigen is as yet unknown. The data derive from a study of OX40 agonist ivuxolimab in advanced cancers. Study details: The patients received ivuxolimab by intravenous route every 2 weeks at 0.01 to 10 mg/kg. Study-wide results and caveats: The study found among the lowest clonal expansion in partial responders at 0.1-3.0 mg/kg.

The CDR3 is made up of 13 amino acids. In germline, CDR1 is MNHNS, CDR2 SASEGT. Trimming removed 4 bases from V and 0 bases from J, with 6 bases in between. Profiled with immunoSEQ multiplex PCR; TCRdb holds only in-frame clones, not every one. The sample carries fewer than 90,000 clones, about nine tenths recorded once. Material: CD4+ or CD8+ T cells sorted from blood, obtained in a trial of the OX40 agonist ivuxolimab. This TCR came from an adult with an advanced solid tumor such as melanoma, head and neck, liver or kidney cancer. The rearrangement uses TRBV6-1 and TRBJ1-1; the D is unclear. CDR3 residues: CASSARMNTEAFF. DNA of the CDR3: TGTGCCAGCAGTGCCCGAATGAACACTGAAGCTTTCTTT.